This T cell receptor (beta chain) was identified in a study of technical replicates of blood from a few donors. Trimming shortened V by 0 bases and J by 4 bases, and 9 bases separated the two germline ends. The germline gives CDR1 LGHNT, CDR2 FRNRAP. This CDR3 is built from 14 residues. Here immunoSEQ multiplex PCR was the method, and the copy in TCRdb shows in-frame clones only, minus some. The table lists 91,000 or so clones, around 96% of them singletons, with around 0.21% in the top ten. Sample: T cells isolated from PBMCs. The chain employs TRBV12-5 and TRBJ1-1; D gene unclear. This TCR was sampled from a human donor in good health. CDR3 residues: CASGLVLGSTEAFF. CDR3 nucleotide sequence: TGTGCTAGTGGTTTGGTACTGGGGAGCACTGAAGCTTTCTTT.